The text below deals with one TCR beta chain. Many counts were recorded for this clonotype. There is no known antigen for this receptor. Qualities for individual bases were not recorded, and no much larger clone is one base off. The sample is drawn from a study of CD8 T cells in ankylosing spondylitis listed by TCRdb under 2017. As for the study more broadly: To find TCR variants linked to disease, the study profiled T cell receptor beta repertoires in ankylosing spondylitis patients and healthy donors. Peripheral blood samples were taken, and synovial fluid was additionally collected from ankylosing spondylitis patients. The full study cohort was made up of over 20 ankylosing spondylitis patients and some 100 healthy donors.

The junction shows trimming of 3 bases on V and 7 bases on J, and the gene matches do not reach 8 bases of it. Spanning cysteine to phenylalanine, the CDR3 consists of 14 amino acids. Just the 42-base CDR3 DNA is kept, in frame starting at base 1. Via the germline V gene, CDR1 is MDHEN and CDR2 SYDVKM. What the research found in general, with its limitations: A CD8+ phenotype was shown by the disease-linked clones, which were found at relatively low frequencies in peripheral blood. According to the report, matched synovial fluid samples from ankylosing spondylitis patients were significantly enriched for the disease-linked clones. Blood from ankylosing spondylitis patients appeared to be characterized by a TCR beta motif composed of under 10 highly homologous amino acid variants. Some motif variants were previously reported in synovial fluid and blood of reactive arthritis patients, suggesting common disease-initiation mechanisms.

This sample was sequenced with an Illumina HiSeq 2500. TCR beta libraries were prepared by quantitative 5'-RACE with molecular barcodes. In the original analysis: To identify disease-linked TCR variants, a new computational method was used, one built on a probabilistic model of VDJ rearrangement. In TCRdb, the public reads were trimmed at Q25 with fastp and aligned with MiXCR, with productive beta chains retained. CDR3 protein sequences are deduplicated, and each keeps its most common genes and DNA. V and J calls and clone size were set by TCRdb, not the authors. For this sample the table gives around 250,000 distinct CDR3 sequences, of which around 10% were detected only once. The top ten hold 5.5% to 8% of the sample.

This sequence originates from a male donor with ankylosing spondylitis or in good health (not recorded which). The chain is made from TRBV28 and TRBJ2-7; the junction holds 8 bases that match TRBD2. The sample comprised blood, either unsorted or a sorted T cell fraction (not recorded which). The CDR3 has the sequence CASSLSSGSWEQYF. The sequenced DNA is TGTGCCAGCAGTTTGTCCAGCGGGAGTTGGGAGCAGTACTTC. The variable domain in full, with residues beyond the CDR3 obtained from the reference TRBV28 and TRBJ2-7 genes, is DVKVTQSSRYLVKRTGEKVFLECVQDMDHENMFWYRQDPGLGLRLIYFSYDVKMKEKGDIPEGYSVSREKKERFSLILESASTNQTSMYLCASSLSSGSWEQYFGPGTRLTVT.